This T cell receptor (beta chain) derives from a study of molecular identifiers for immune sequencing clone quantification. Study-level findings and limits: Identical TCR molecules that share a barcode could lead to an underestimation of highly expanded clone sizes.

Germline-derived CDR1 and CDR2 are KGHDR and SFDVKD. CDR3 size: 15 residues. With 2 bases removed from V and 6 bases from J, the gap between germline ends came to 12 bases. This clonotype was picked up many times. The antigen remains unidentified. TCRdb analysed the PCR reads with MiXCR anew, one entry per CDR3 protein. The sample consists of roughly 40,000 distinct CDR3 sequences, 24% of them appearing once. The source of this sequence is a human donor in good health. Some libraries in this study had Jurkat cell RNA spiked in. Sequenced input: naive CD8+ T cells from blood, with Jurkat cell RNA spiked in. Subset defined: FACS-sorted CD8+CD4-CCR7+CD45RA+ naive T cells. The rearrangement uses TRBV24-1 and TRBJ2-2; tentatively, D is TRBD2 (6 bases). The CDR3 DNA reads as TGTGCCACCAGTGATTCGCGGGACGCCGCCGGGGAGCTGTTTTTT. This translates into CATSDSRDAAGELFF.